The rows below give T cell receptor beta chains drawn from one sample of a study of OX40 agonist ivuxolimab in advanced cancers. Clones were read by immunoSEQ multiplex PCR, and TCRdb kept only the in-frame ones, dropping some. The sample consists of around 77,000 clones, approximately 83% of them appearing once. The specimen was CD4+ or CD8+ T cells sorted from blood, collected in a trial of the OX40 agonist ivuxolimab. The receptors shown here come from an adult with an advanced solid tumor such as melanoma, head and neck, liver or kidney cancer. Each CDR3 is given with its conserved first and last residue. The D gene is left open where the match is weak. Some rows mark clone size as missing; the rest say once, few, many or name a class of expanded clone.

abundance: NA; j_gene: TRBJ2-3; d_gene: TRBD1; v_gene: TRBV11-2; CDR3nt: TGTGCCAGCAGCTTAGGAGACAGGGGGACAGATACGCAGTATTTT; CDR3aa: CASSLGDRGTDTQYF
abundance: NA; j_gene: TRBJ2-2; d_gene: TRBD1; v_gene: TRBV2; CDR3nt: TGTGCCAGCAGTAAAACAGGGGGCTTTGGGGAGCTGTTTTTT; CDR3aa: CASSKTGGFGELFF
abundance: NA; j_gene: TRBJ1-2; d_gene: NA; v_gene: TRBV5-4; CDR3nt: TGTGCCAGCAGCTTATCAGGAGGCTACACCTTC; CDR3aa: CASSLSGGYTF
abundance: once; j_gene: TRBJ2-6; d_gene: NA; v_gene: TRBV7-9; CDR3nt: TGTGCCAGCAGCTTTAGTGCGGGGACGGGCATTGGGGCCAACGTCCTGACTTTC; CDR3aa: CASSFSAGTGIGANVLTF
abundance: NA; j_gene: TRBJ2-7; d_gene: NA; v_gene: TRBV6-5; CDR3nt: TGTGCCAGCAGTTCCGGGGCCCTTTACGAGCAGTACTTC; CDR3aa: CASSSGALYEQYF
abundance: NA; j_gene: TRBJ2-3; d_gene: NA; v_gene: TRBV19; CDR3nt: TGTGCCAGTAAACAGGGAAGGGGTAGCACAGATACGCAGTATTTT; CDR3aa: CASKQGRGSTDTQYF
abundance: NA; j_gene: TRBJ1-2; d_gene: TRBD1; v_gene: TRBV10-2; CDR3nt: TGCGCCAGCAGTGACACACAGGGGGCGCAGGGCTACACCTTC; CDR3aa: CASSDTQGAQGYTF
abundance: NA; j_gene: TRBJ2-4; d_gene: NA; v_gene: TRBV10-1; CDR3nt: TGCGCCAGCAAGTTGGCTATTCGGGACAAAAACATTCAGTACTTC; CDR3aa: CASKLAIRDKNIQYF
abundance: NA; j_gene: TRBJ1-4; d_gene: NA; v_gene: TRBV6-1; CDR3nt: TGTGCCAGCAGTGGCGCGGACTTGGGTAATGAAAAACTGTTTTTT; CDR3aa: CASSGADLGNEKLFF
abundance: NA; j_gene: TRBJ2-3; d_gene: NA; v_gene: TRBV7-2; CDR3nt: TGTGCCAGCAGCCCCACCAGCACAGATACGCAGTATTTT; CDR3aa: CASSPTSTDTQYF
abundance: NA; j_gene: TRBJ2-3; d_gene: NA; v_gene: TRBV30; CDR3nt: TGTGCCTGGAGTGTACTTGATACGCAGTATTTT; CDR3aa: CAWSVLDTQYF
abundance: NA; j_gene: TRBJ2-1; d_gene: NA; v_gene: TRBV7-8; CDR3nt: TGTGCCAGCAGCTGGCGGGGGCCCTACAATGAGCAGTTCTTC; CDR3aa: CASSWRGPYNEQFF
abundance: NA; j_gene: TRBJ1-2; d_gene: NA; v_gene: TRBV18; CDR3nt: TGTGCCAGCTCACCACCGGAGACAGGCTTCCGCTACACCTTC; CDR3aa: CASSPPETGFRYTF
abundance: few; j_gene: TRBJ1-1; d_gene: NA; v_gene: TRBV6-1; CDR3nt: TGTGCCAGCATAAGTCCAGGGAGAGAAGCTTTCTTT; CDR3aa: CASISPGREAFF
abundance: NA; j_gene: TRBJ1-2; d_gene: NA; v_gene: TRBV5-6; CDR3nt: TGTGCCAGCAGCTTCGGACAGAACTATGGCTACACCTTC; CDR3aa: CASSFGQNYGYTF
abundance: NA; j_gene: TRBJ2-1; d_gene: TRBD1; v_gene: TRBV6-6; CDR3nt: TGTGCCAGCAGTTCACAGGGGAACTACAATGAGCAGTTCTTC; CDR3aa: CASSSQGNYNEQFF
abundance: NA; j_gene: TRBJ2-6; d_gene: TRBD1; v_gene: TRBV7-2; CDR3nt: TGTGCCAGCAGCTTAGGGGGACAGGGGATAGGAGGGGCCAACGTCCTGACTTTC; CDR3aa: CASSLGGQGIGGANVLTF
abundance: few; j_gene: TRBJ2-7; d_gene: NA; v_gene: TRBV7-2; CDR3nt: TGTGCCAGCAGCCCCTCCCACTCAGGGCGGTACGAGCAGTACTTC; CDR3aa: CASSPSHSGRYEQYF
abundance: once; j_gene: TRBJ2-7; d_gene: TRBD2; v_gene: TRBV9; CDR3nt: TGTGCCAGCAGCGCGGGGAGGAGCGGGGGGAACTACGAGCAGTACTTC; CDR3aa: CASSAGRSGGNYEQYF
abundance: NA; j_gene: TRBJ2-4; d_gene: NA; v_gene: TRBV4-3; CDR3nt: TGCGCCAGCAGCCAGGGTCATGACCTAGCCAAAAACATTCAGTACTTC; CDR3aa: CASSQGHDLAKNIQYF
abundance: NA; j_gene: TRBJ2-5; d_gene: NA; v_gene: TRBV5-4; CDR3nt: TGTGCCAGCAGCTTGCCCATAGGGTCGAGAGGGACCCAGTACTTC; CDR3aa: CASSLPIGSRGTQYF
abundance: NA; j_gene: TRBJ2-2; d_gene: NA; v_gene: TRBV19; CDR3nt: TGTGCCAGTAGGCCCAGGGGGGGTAACACCGGGGAGCTGTTTTTT; CDR3aa: CASRPRGGNTGELFF
abundance: NA; j_gene: TRBJ1-3; d_gene: NA; v_gene: TRBV9; CDR3nt: TGTGCCAGCAGCGTAGTGCCTCTGGAATCTGGAAACACCATATATTTT; CDR3aa: CASSVVPLESGNTIYF
abundance: NA; j_gene: TRBJ2-3; d_gene: NA; v_gene: TRBV18; CDR3nt: TGTGCCAGCTCACCTCCCCCCATGCCGACAGACGCGACGATCACAGATACGCAGTATTTT; CDR3aa: CASSPPPMPTDATITDTQYF
abundance: NA; j_gene: TRBJ2-3; d_gene: TRBD2; v_gene: TRBV27; CDR3nt: TGTGCCAGTCGACAACTGGGACTAGCGGGGGGGGGACCAGATACGCAGTATTTT; CDR3aa: CASRQLGLAGGGPDTQYF
abundance: NA; j_gene: TRBJ2-3; d_gene: NA; v_gene: TRBV10-3; CDR3nt: TGTGCCATCAGTGAACAGGCAGATACGCAGTATTTT; CDR3aa: CAISEQADTQYF
abundance: NA; j_gene: TRBJ2-5; d_gene: NA; v_gene: TRBV5-1; CDR3nt: TGCGCCAGCAGCTTCAACAGGGCTGGGGAGACCCAGTACTTC; CDR3aa: CASSFNRAGETQYF
abundance: NA; j_gene: TRBJ1-5; d_gene: NA; v_gene: TRBV6-5; CDR3nt: TGTGCCAGCAGGCCGAGGGGGTCCAATCAGCCCCAGCATTTT; CDR3aa: CASRPRGSNQPQHF
abundance: NA; j_gene: TRBJ1-4; d_gene: NA; v_gene: TRBV5-1; CDR3nt: TGCGCCAGCAGCCGGACAGCAACTAATGAAAAACTGTTTTTT; CDR3aa: CASSRTATNEKLFF
abundance: NA; j_gene: TRBJ1-2; d_gene: NA; v_gene: TRBV5-1; CDR3nt: TGCGCCAGCAGCTTGGGGAGGGACCTATTAGACTATGGCTACACCTTC; CDR3aa: CASSLGRDLLDYGYTF
abundance: NA; j_gene: TRBJ2-2; d_gene: NA; v_gene: TRBV21-1; CDR3nt: TGTGCCAGCAGCAAAGCGCTGTGGGCCACCGGGGAGCTGTTTTTT; CDR3aa: CASSKALWATGELFF
abundance: NA; j_gene: TRBJ2-6; d_gene: NA; v_gene: TRBV30; CDR3nt: TGTGCCTGGAACCGACTAGGGGGCCTCTCTGGGGCCAACGTCCTGACTTTC; CDR3aa: CAWNRLGGLSGANVLTF
abundance: NA; j_gene: TRBJ1-6; d_gene: NA; v_gene: TRBV6-5; CDR3nt: TGTGCCAGCAGCTGGAATTCACCCCTCCACTTT; CDR3aa: CASSWNSPLHF
abundance: once; j_gene: TRBJ1-2; d_gene: NA; v_gene: TRBV28; CDR3nt: TGTGCCAGCAGTTTCAAGGACGGTTATGGCTACACCTTC; CDR3aa: CASSFKDGYGYTF
abundance: NA; j_gene: TRBJ2-1; d_gene: TRBD2; v_gene: TRBV19; CDR3nt: TGTGCCAGTAGGTTAGACGGTTCGGGGGGTGAGTATGAGCAGTTCTTC; CDR3aa: CASRLDGSGGEYEQFF
abundance: NA; j_gene: TRBJ2-7; d_gene: NA; v_gene: TRBV6-6; CDR3nt: TGTGCCAGCAGTTTTCAGGGTTCGGGCCGGAGCGAGCAGTACTTC; CDR3aa: CASSFQGSGRSEQYF
abundance: once; j_gene: TRBJ2-5; d_gene: TRBD2; v_gene: TRBV2; CDR3nt: TGTGCCAGCAGGGGACTAGCGGGGGGGCGAGAGACCCAGTACTTC; CDR3aa: CASRGLAGGRETQYF
abundance: NA; j_gene: TRBJ2-7; d_gene: NA; v_gene: TRBV5-6; CDR3nt: TGTGCCAGCAGCTTGGCAAGCCTGGGGAAGTCCTACGAGCAGTACTTC; CDR3aa: CASSLASLGKSYEQYF
abundance: NA; j_gene: TRBJ2-5; d_gene: TRBD1; v_gene: TRBV19; CDR3nt: TGTGCCAGTAGTATGGGACAGCGAGAGACCCAGTACTTC; CDR3aa: CASSMGQRETQYF
abundance: NA; j_gene: TRBJ2-7; d_gene: TRBD1; v_gene: TRBV6-1; CDR3nt: TGTGCCAGCAGAGGAAGGACAGGGACCTACGAGCAGTACTTC; CDR3aa: CASRGRTGTYEQYF
abundance: NA; j_gene: TRBJ2-1; d_gene: NA; v_gene: TRBV18; CDR3nt: TGTGCCAGCTCATCTCCTGGGGGCGGAGTCTTCTACAATGAGCAGTTCTTC; CDR3aa: CASSSPGGGVFYNEQFF
abundance: NA; j_gene: TRBJ1-1; d_gene: NA; v_gene: TRBV9; CDR3nt: TGTGCCAGCAGCGTAGGGTCTCGGGCCATTAGGATGGAGTCTGAAGCTTTCTTT; CDR3aa: CASSVGSRAIRMESEAFF
abundance: NA; j_gene: TRBJ2-7; d_gene: NA; v_gene: TRBV7-2; CDR3nt: TGTGCCAGCAGCCCGACCCCCCCGACCCACGGGGGCTACGAGCAGTACTTC; CDR3aa: CASSPTPPTHGGYEQYF
abundance: NA; j_gene: TRBJ1-1; d_gene: NA; v_gene: TRBV6-1; CDR3nt: TGTGCCAGCAGTGTCCCGACAGTGAACACTGAAGCTTTCTTT; CDR3aa: CASSVPTVNTEAFF
abundance: NA; j_gene: TRBJ2-3; d_gene: NA; v_gene: TRBV7-9; CDR3nt: TGTGCCAGCAGCTTAACGGGCCCGGGGACAGATACGCAGTATTTT; CDR3aa: CASSLTGPGTDTQYF